The entry that follows covers one T cell receptor beta chain sequence. Its antigen is still unknown. Sequencing was performed with immunoSEQ multiplex PCR; in TCRdb, only in-frame clones are kept and a portion is missing. The sample records roughly 180,000 clones, roughly 92% being singletons. Trimming cost V 1 base and J 3 bases, with 5 bases left between them. CDR3 length equals 13 residues. Germline CDR1 is SGDLS and CDR2 is YYNGEE. The entry originates in a study of T cell responses to AZD1222 COVID-19 vaccine. Study-wide context: Timing groups of about 4 and about 12 weeks for second doses were pooled.

Study results and limitations: Two doses of AZD1222 preceded a rise in Spike-specific TCR breadth and depth. Reportedly, nearly half of unique spike TCRs recognized epitopes outside B.1.351/B.1.1.7 mutations. Only a handful of people who got AZD1222 tested seropositive at baseline.

The chain uses TRBV9 and TRBJ1-3; D uncertain. The receptor comes from an adult in good health. The sequencing here drew on peripheral blood, taken on day 0 of AZD1222 vaccination. Here the CDR3 reads CASSVTSGNTIYF. CDR3 DNA sequence: TGTGCCAGCAGCGTAACTAGTGGAAACACCATATATTTT.